Below are 26 T cell receptor beta chains sequenced from a single sample in a study of blood T cells in healthy people across ages. For the second PCR, which ran for about 7 to 12 cycles, a sample-barcoded 5' primer and a J-beta primer mix were used. TCRdb ran MiXCR on the 5' RACE reads and lists one entry per CDR3 protein. Of around 670,000 distinct CDR3 sequences in the sample, 25% to 35% were seen once. Specimen: blood. These TCRs come from a woman older than 75 in good health.

Notes on this clonotype: This could be a read error, since a much larger clone is one nucleotide away. The chain carries TRBV4-3 and TRBJ2-2; 7 bases agree with TRBD1. The germline CDR1 and CDR2 sequences are LGHNA and YSLEER. V trimming: 0 bases; J trimming: 6 bases; junction bases outside the gene matches: 7. CDR3 length: 16 amino acids. The CDR3: CASSQDPPTGSGELFF. The CDR3 DNA follows: TGCGCCAGCAGCCAAGATCCCCCGACAGGGTCCGGGGAGCTGTTTTTT.

This clonotype was detected ten times or more. The chain is built from TRBV30 and TRBJ2-5; D gene ambiguous. The CDR3 runs 12 residues. CDR1 is GTSNPN, CDR2 SVGIG, per germline (reference sequence). Trimming took 1 base from V and 2 from J, leaving 5 bases between them. The CDR3 bases are TGTGCCTGGAGTGGGTTTCAAGAGACCCAGTACTTC. Protein: CAWSGFQETQYF. The variable domain in full, completed from reference TRBV30 and TRBJ2-5, reads SQTIHQWPATLVQPVGSPLSLECTVEGTSNPNLYWYRQAAGRGLQLLFYSVGIGQISSEVPQNLSASRPQDRQFILSSKKLLLSDSGFYLCAWSGFQETQYFGPGTRLLVL.

This clonotype has a handful of counts. The chain recombines TRBV6-1 with TRBJ2-1; unclear D gene. The DNA matches TRBJ2-7 better at its end, which makes the J call doubtful. Germline V gene data show CDR1 as MNHNS and CDR2 as SASEGT. This CDR3 region has 13 residues. In DNA, the CDR3 is TGTGCCAGCAGACGGCCGATCAACAATGAGCAGTACTTC. The encoded protein is CASRRPINNEQYF.

This clonotype was recorded once. This may stem from a read error, because a much larger clone lies one nucleotide away. The chain couples TRBV20-1 to TRBJ2-7, with 7 bases identical to TRBD2. CDR3 size: 13 residues. With 5 bases clipped from V and 0 bases from J, the junction kept 4 bases outside the gene matches. CDR1 is DFQATT and CDR2 is SNEGSKA in the germline V gene (reference sequence). The CDR3 DNA is TGCAGTGCTTTAGCGGGCTGCTCCTACGAGCAGTACTTC. It specifies CSALAGCSYEQYF.

This clonotype has ten or more counts. A read error may be the cause here, since a much bigger clone is one base away. The chain is built from TRBV5-6 and TRBJ2-7; 10 bases align to TRBD1. The V segment lost 4 bases and the J segment 3 bases; nucleotides outside the gene matches: 7. The CDR3 totals 15 residues. Per the germline V gene, CDR1 is SGHDT and CDR2 is YYEEEE. Written as DNA, the CDR3 is TGTGCCAGCAGCCCAACCGGGACAGGGGTCTACGAGCAGTACTTC. Amino acids: CASSPTGTGVYEQYF.

Comment on this clonotype: Being one base from a much bigger clone, this may be a read error. The rearrangement uses TRBV7-2 and TRBJ2-5; 9 bases match TRBD2. The DNA end favors TRBJ2-1, so the J call may be wrong. There are 15 residues in the CDR3. CDR1 is SGHTA and CDR2 is FQGNSA in the germline V gene. CDR3 region: CASSVSRGGLETQFF. CDR3 bases: TGTGCCAGCAGTGTCTCGCGGGGGGGCCTAGAGACCCAGTTCTTC.

With regard to this clonotype: This may stem from a read error, because a much larger clone lies one nucleotide away. DNA of the CDR3: TGCAGTGCTAGAAGGCGGGCTAGCGTCCCCGAGCAGTTCTTC. Translated, it gives CSARRRASVPEQFF. The rearrangement joins TRBV20-1 to TRBJ2-1, with D possibly TRBD2 on 6 matching bases. Trimming stripped 2 bases from V and 10 bases from J, with 18 bases between. Germline values: CDR1 DFQATT, CDR2 SNEGSKA (reference sequence). The CDR3 spans 14 residues.

This clonotype was seen many times. The chain combines TRBV9 with TRBJ2-5; D possibly corresponds to TRBD2 (6 bases). Between the trimmed V and J ends, which lost 4 bases and 5 bases, there was a span of 15 bases. The length of the CDR3 is 14 residues. CDR1 and CDR2 from the germline V gene are SGDLS and YYNGEE. The CDR3 sequence: CASSTLREGETQYF. CDR3 sequence (DNA): TGTGCCAGCAGCACCCTGCGGGAAGGGGAGACCCAGTACTTC.

The rearrangement links TRBV6-4 to TRBJ2-3; TRBD2 matches at 10 bases. This CDR3 spans 17 amino acids. Germline V gene sequence: CDR1 MRHNA, CDR2 SNTAGT. Trimming cost V 5 bases and J 2 bases; bases outside gene matches: 10. The CDR3 DNA is TGTGCCAGCAGTTCATCGGCTAGCGGGGGTGACACAGATACGCAGTATTTT. The encoded protein is CASSSSASGGDTDTQYF.

Concerning this clonotype: At one end the junction does not follow the germline gene, possibly because of a read error. The rearrangement links TRBV4-3 to TRBJ2-5; TRBD2 is a possible D gene (5 bases). Germline CDR1 and CDR2: LGHNA and YSLEER. The CDR3 length is 15 residues. The CDR3 spells CASGQDLKRQETQYF. The CDR3 DNA is TGCGCCAGCGGCCAAGATTTAAAGCGGCAAGAGACCCAGTACTTC.

The J gene is TRBJ1-1, the V gene TRBV18, with TRBD1 matching over 10 bases. This CDR3 has 15 amino acids. Germline V CDR1 and CDR2: KGHSH, LQKENI. Losses at the gene ends were 3 bases for V and 7 bases for J; bases not matched to a gene: 8. This chain's CDR3 is CASSPSLTGGHEAFF. In nucleotides, the CDR3 is TGTGCCAGCTCACCCTCCCTGACAGGGGGCCATGAAGCTTTCTTT.

The rearrangement links TRBV5-1 to TRBJ2-2, with D perhaps TRBD2 (5 bases). CDR1 and CDR2 from the germline V gene are SGHRS and YFSETQ. Deletions cut 0 bases from V and 3 bases from J, with 6 bases between. CDR3 length equals 14 residues. The CDR3 DNA follows: TGCGCCAGCAGCTTGGTTAGCGACACCGGGGAGCTGTTTTTT. Encoded protein: CASSLVSDTGELFF.

V and J are TRBV20-1 and TRBJ1-1; perhaps TRBD1 as D (6 bases). The CDR3 is 15 residues long. Germline V gene data show CDR1 as DFQATT and CDR2 as SNEGSKA (reference sequence). Trimming pared 0 bases from V and 6 bases from J, leaving 17 bases between. CDR3 residues: CSARDGSQGTSEAFF. The CDR3 DNA follows: TGCAGTGCTAGAGATGGGAGCCAGGGGACATCTGAAGCTTTCTTT.

The chain joins TRBV9 to TRBJ1-2, with D perhaps TRBD1 (5 bases). The CDR3 totals 14 residues. Per the germline V gene, CDR1 is SGDLS and CDR2 is YYNGEE. V dropped 0 bases and J dropped 4 bases, with 10 bases sitting between them. CDR3 protein: CASSVVGTGYGYTF. CDR3 bases: TGTGCCAGCAGCGTAGTCGGAACAGGCTATGGCTACACCTTC.

The table lists this clonotype with many counts. V usage is TRBV6-5 and J usage is TRBJ2-4, with a weak D call TRBD1 (7 bases). Germline V gene sequence: CDR1 MNHEY, CDR2 SVGAGI. V shed 0 bases and J shed 13 bases, with 16 bases lying between them. The length of the CDR3 is 14 residues. For the CDR3, the DNA is TGTGCCAGCAGTTACTCGAAAACAGGGGAGGTGCAGTACTTC. Its protein product is CASSYSKTGEVQYF.

The V call is TRBV27, the J call TRBJ2-5; 13 bases fit TRBD2. The CDR3 contains 15 residues. The ends lost 5 bases at V and 5 bases at J; junction bases unmatched: 5. Germline V gene lookup returns CDR1 MNHEY and CDR2 SMNVEV (reference sequence). The CDR3: CASSTTSGGAETQYF. In DNA form, the CDR3 reads TGTGCCAGCAGTACAACTAGCGGGGGGGCCGAGACCCAGTACTTC.

V is TRBV7-9 and J is TRBJ1-1; unclear D gene. The CDR3 is 12 residues long. The germline V and J ends were trimmed by 4 bases and 6 bases, with 9 bases remaining between them. Germline V gene lookup returns CDR1 SEHNR and CDR2 FQNEAQ (reference sequence). This CDR3 is CASSSGRAEAFF. CDR3 DNA sequence: TGTGCCAGCAGCTCCGGACGCGCTGAAGCTTTCTTT. Supplemented by reference TRBV7-9 and TRBJ1-1, the full variable domain reads DTGVSQNPRHKITKRGQNVTFRCDPISEHNRLYWYRQTLGQGPEFLTYFQNEAQLEKSRLLSDRFSAERPKGSFSTLEIQRTEQGDSAMYLCASSSGRAEAFFGQGTRLTVV.

This clonotype turned up a few times. The chain recombines TRBV3-1 with TRBJ2-1; 8 nucleotides match TRBD2. The DNA end is more similar to TRBJ2-7, so the J call may be wrong. CDR1 is LGHDT, CDR2 YNNKEL, per germline (reference sequence). The CDR3 runs to 15 residues. This CDR3 is CASSQDSGAYNEQYF. The DNA for the CDR3 is TGTGCCAGCAGCCAAGATAGCGGGGCCTACAATGAGCAGTACTTC.

This clonotype has ten or more counts. The chain recombines TRBV10-3 with TRBJ1-2; TRBD1 is a possible D gene (6 bases). Between the trimmed V and J ends, which lost 10 bases and 3 bases, there was a span of 18 bases. The CDR3 sequence is 14 residues long. CDR1 is ENHRY and CDR2 is SYGVKD in the germline V gene. CDR3 loop: CASRGAGIYYGYTF. The CDR3 coding sequence is TGTGCCAGCCGGGGGGCCGGAATCTACTATGGCTACACCTTC.

This clonotype came up many times. J is TRBJ2-7 and V is TRBV7-9; TRBD1 matches 9 bases. This CDR3 comprises 20 residues. Germline V lookup: CDR1 SEHNR, CDR2 FQNEAQ (reference sequence). Trimming took 1 base from V and 3 from J; bases not matched to a gene: 19. CDR3 nucleotide sequence: TGTGCCAGCAGCTTAGAATTGGTGTGGGGACAGGGTGCTGGCAACTACGAGCAGTACTTC. Translated, it gives CASSLELVWGQGAGNYEQYF.

To note about this clonotype: A read error may produce the germline difference seen at one junction end. The chain employs TRBV11-2 and TRBJ2-5, with no clear D. The CDR3 has 11 amino acids. Germline V CDR1 and CDR2: SGHAT, FQNNGV. The CDR3 DNA reads TGTGCCAGCAGTCAACAAGAGGCCCAGTACTTC. Translating gives CASSQQEAQYF. The complete variable domain, with remaining parts taken from reference TRBV11-2 and TRBJ2-5, reads EAGVAQSPRYKIIEKRQSVAFWCNPISGHATLYWYQQILGQGPKLLIQFQNNGVVDDSQLPKDRFSAERLKGVDSTLKIQPAKLEDSAVYLCASSQQEAQYFGPGTRLLVL.

The CDR3 DNA reads as TGTGCCAGCAGTACTCCCCACAGGGGAATTCTATCACCCCTCCACTTT. It yields the protein CASSTPHRGILSPLHF. The chain has TRBV6-5 and TRBJ1-6; 7 bases map to TRBD1. The CDR3 runs to 16 residues. The germline CDR1 and CDR2 sequences are MNHEY and SVGAGI. With 5 bases clipped from V and 10 bases from J, the junction kept 14 bases outside the gene matches.

This clonotype was seen only a few times. The chain is built from TRBV5-1 and TRBJ1-6; D is unresolved. CDR3 size: 12 residues. Trimming took 4 bases from V and 12 from J, leaving 11 bases between them. CDR1 is SGHRS and CDR2 is YFSETQ in the germline V gene. CDR3 sequence: CASSPTPGPLHF. The CDR3 DNA follows: TGCGCCAGCAGCCCGACCCCAGGACCCCTCCACTTT.

The chain is built from TRBV24-1 and TRBJ1-1; D call uncertain. Germline assignment: CDR1 KGHDR and CDR2 SFDVKD. V lost 0 bases to trimming and J lost 1 base, with 8 bases between them. The CDR3 extends over 15 amino acids. CDR3: CATSDLQWPNTEAFF. The CDR3 DNA reads TGTGCCACCAGTGATTTGCAATGGCCGAACACTGAAGCTTTCTTT.

For this clonotype: A read error may explain this, as a much larger clone is one base away. The chain has TRBV6-1 and TRBJ1-2, with 7 positions matching TRBD1. The CDR3 contains 17 residues. Per the germline V gene, CDR1 is MNHNS and CDR2 is SASEGT. Here the CDR3 DNA reads TGTGCCGGCAGTGGCCGTAGGGAGGGCAGGGGGAGCTATGGCTACACCTTC. It is translated as CAGSGRREGRGSYGYTF.

This clonotype has just a few counts. This rearrangement joins TRBV5-1 to TRBJ2-4; either TRBD1 or TRBD2 may fit D (7 bases each). This CDR3 spans 14 amino acids. V was trimmed by 0 bases and J by 8 bases, leaving 12 bases between them. In germline, CDR1 is SGHRS, CDR2 YFSETQ. CDR3 region: CASSLAAGGDIQYF. CDR3 nucleotide sequence: TGCGCCAGCAGCTTGGCCGCAGGGGGGGACATTCAGTACTTC.